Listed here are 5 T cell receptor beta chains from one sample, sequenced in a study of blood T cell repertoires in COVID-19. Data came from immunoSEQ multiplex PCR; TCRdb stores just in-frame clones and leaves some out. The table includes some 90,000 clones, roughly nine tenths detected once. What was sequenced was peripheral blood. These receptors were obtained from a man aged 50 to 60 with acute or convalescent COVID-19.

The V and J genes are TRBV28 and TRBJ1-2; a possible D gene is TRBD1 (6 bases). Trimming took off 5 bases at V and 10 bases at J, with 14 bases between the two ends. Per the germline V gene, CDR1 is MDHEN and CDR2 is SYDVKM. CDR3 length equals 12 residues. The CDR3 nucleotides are TGTGCCAGCAGTCTATACAGGGAGAACTACACCTTC. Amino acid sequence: CASSLYRENYTF.

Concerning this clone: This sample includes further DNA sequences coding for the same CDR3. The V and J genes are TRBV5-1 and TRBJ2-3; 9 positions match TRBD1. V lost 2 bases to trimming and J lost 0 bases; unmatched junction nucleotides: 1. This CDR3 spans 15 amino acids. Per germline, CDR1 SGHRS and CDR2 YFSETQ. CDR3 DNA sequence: TGCGCCAGCAGCTTAGGACAGGGGAGCACAGATACGCAGTATTTT. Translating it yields CASSLGQGSTDTQYF. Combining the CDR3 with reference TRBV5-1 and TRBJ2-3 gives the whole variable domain KAGVTQTPRYLIKTRGQQVTLSCSPISGHRSVSWYQQTPGQGLQFLFEYFSETQRNKGNFPGRFSGRQFSNSRSEMNVSTLELGDSALYLCASSLGQGSTDTQYFGPGTRLTVL.

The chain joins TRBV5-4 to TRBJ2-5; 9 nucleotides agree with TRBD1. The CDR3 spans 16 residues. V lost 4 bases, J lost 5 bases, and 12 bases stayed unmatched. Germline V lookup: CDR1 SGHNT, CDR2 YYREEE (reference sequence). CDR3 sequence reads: CASSRGQGAVMETQYF. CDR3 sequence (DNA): TGTGCCAGCAGCAGGGGACAGGGAGCAGTAATGGAGACCCAGTACTTC.

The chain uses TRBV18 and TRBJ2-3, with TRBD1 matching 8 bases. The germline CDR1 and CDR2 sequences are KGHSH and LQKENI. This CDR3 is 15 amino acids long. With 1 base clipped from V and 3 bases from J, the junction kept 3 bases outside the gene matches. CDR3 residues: CASSPLGQGTDTQYF. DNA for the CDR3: TGTGCCAGCTCACCACTCGGACAGGGAACAGATACGCAGTATTTT.

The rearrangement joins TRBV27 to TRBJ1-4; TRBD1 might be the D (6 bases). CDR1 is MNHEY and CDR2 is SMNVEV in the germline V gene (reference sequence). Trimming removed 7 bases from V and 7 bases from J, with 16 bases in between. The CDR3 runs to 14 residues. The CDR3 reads CASTSTGFGEKLFF. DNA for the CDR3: TGTGCCAGCACCTCGACAGGCTTCGGTGAAAAACTGTTTTTT.